This T cell receptor (beta chain) was profiled in a study of regulatory T cells in long-lasting Graves disease. On the study more broadly: Persistent Graves' disease required over 5 years of antithyroid drugs and positive TSH receptor antibodies. Overall study results and limits: Persistent disease favored TRBV28, TRBJ1-2 and TRBJ2-5.

According to the study, TCR beta libraries were built with iRepertoire HTBI primers and CDR3-region Arm-PCR. Original analysis: Across samples, roughly 64 TRBV and some 13 TRBJ segments were found. TCRdb fed the multiplex PCR reads into MiXCR, producing one record per CDR3 protein. For this entry, the V and J calls and clone size follow TCRdb and not the study's own pipeline. The sample holds about 470,000 distinct CDR3 sequences, around 21% seen once. The time point: persistent/refractory GD, antithyroid drugs over 5 years with positive TRAb. With RNA extracted from PBMCs as input, the TCR library was made. The CDR3 consists of 16 residues. Germline V gene lookup returns CDR1 SGHTA and CDR2 FQGNSA. The trim removed 4 bases at V and 4 bases at J, leaving 11 bases unmatched. This clonotype has a handful of counts. What it binds is not known.

This material consisted of peripheral blood mononuclear cells (PBMCs), taken when the disease was refractory, from a patient treated with antithyroid drugs. The receptor was isolated from a female donor with Graves disease. V and J are TRBV7-2 and TRBJ1-2; 8 nucleotides align to TRBD1. This CDR3 is CASSSSRDRITYGYTF. The CDR3 coding sequence is TGTGCCAGCAGCTCTAGCCGGGACAGGATAACCTATGGCTACACCTTC.